The present entry profiles one T cell receptor (beta chain) with its context. The table lists this clonotype with many counts. It lacks a known antigen. No much larger clonotype is one base removed from it; base qualities were not supplied. Amplification of TCR beta CDR3 regions was carried out from RNA transcripts. A first-round RT-PCR of the TCR CDR3 used the HTBI primer set with the Qiagen OneStep RT-PCR kit. Libraries were constructed in a second round of multiplex PCR, after which size selection and purification were carried out. The libraries were sequenced on an Illumina HiSeq2000 using paired-end 100 bp reads. The study's processing was this. SOAPnuke was used to process the raw data, removing reads that contained adapters or uncalled bases, had a mean Phred below 15, or lacked an exact match to the constant primer or identifier. High-quality paired reads were merged with COPE v1.2.5, and unique nucleotide sequences were defined as clonotypes. MiTCR v1.1 was used to align the clonotypes against IMGT TRBV, TRBD and TRBJ reference segments. Analysis was restricted to V-J combinations with a frequency above 0.0001, which covered about 99% of repertoires. The TCS score was defined as the ratio of F50 (clonal expansion) to E x V (chaos), calculated using BLOSUM62-based TCRdist between CDR3 peptides within each V-J. Welch's t-statistics and random forest reduced around 550 V-J features to roughly 13, which were used in a naive Bayes classifier (R e1071). TCRdb passed the public sequencing reads through fastp at Q25 and MiXCR, retaining productive beta sequences. Each entry is one CDR3 protein sequence, shown with its most common DNA and genes. None of the V and J calls come from the authors' own analysis; TCRdb made them. This sample has roughly 530,000 distinct CDR3 sequences in its table, and approximately 17% of those were observed once. Jointly, the top ten make up roughly 15% of the sample.

Ophthalmopathy patients had moderately to severely active disease, Clinical Activity Score of at least 3, NOSPECS grade of at least 4, and duration under 3 months. Patients with uncontrolled infections, other autoimmune diseases, pregnancy or lactation were excluded. Diagnoses were established on the basis of clinical symptoms, serum thyroxine and TRAb, thyroid ultrasound, and orbital computed tomography. PBMCs were separated from approximately 10 ml of fresh peripheral blood using Ficoll-Paque density gradient centrifugation. Total RNA was extracted with Trizol reagent, and quality was checked on an Agilent 2100 Bioanalyzer. The entry originates in a study of T cells in Graves' hyperthyroidism and ophthalmopathy (dated by TCRdb to between 2017 and 2020). In terms of the full investigation: Peripheral blood samples were taken at initial diagnosis, before any treatment was given. To identify distinguishing TCR V-J signatures, a discovery cohort of 100 patients was used, comprising 40 to 45 with Graves' ophthalmopathy and 57 with stable Graves' hyperthyroidism. Prospective prediction of ophthalmopathy was tested in an independent validation cohort consisting of fewer than 20 hyperthyroidism patients and over 15 patients who later progressed to ophthalmopathy. The 90 to 100 discovery patients were randomly divided into training and test sets at a 7:3 ratio. Thyroid tissue and blood T-cell repertoires from more than five Graves' hyperthyroidism patients were also compared in the study. Once sampling was done, hyperthyroidism patients were given methimazole at a starting dose of 30 mg daily, whereas ophthalmopathy patients were given high-dose intravenous methylprednisolone. TCR Vbeta CDR3 sequencing of 120 to 150 peripheral blood samples (over 40 ophthalmopathy, under 80 hyperthyroidism and approximately 17 progressor patients) is reported in the paper.

Study-wide findings and limitations: Ophthalmopathy was separated from stable hyperthyroidism by a 13 V-J signature model, with 87.88% sensitivity and approximately 81% specificity obtained in cross-validation and 80%/75% obtained in testing. Blood samples also contained most of the expanded thyroid clonotypes (frequency above 0.001), which suggests that blood repertoires may reflect thyroid immune responses. In validation, the model predicted progression to ophthalmopathy a median of roughly 6.2 months before onset, with over 60% sensitivity and about 72% specificity. Sample size was not statistically predetermined, and blinding of investigators to group allocation was not performed.

The receptor was isolated from a young woman with Graves' ophthalmopathy. The sequenced sample was blood.

The nucleotide sequence is TGTGCCAGCAGTGAAGAGGGGGATAGCGGCTACACCTTC. It translates as CASSEEGDSGYTF. The rearranged chain carries TRBV2 and TRBJ1-2; the D gene is perhaps TRBD1, from 6 matching bases. Inclusive of the bounding cysteine and phenylalanine, the CDR3 is 13 residues long. Only CDR3 DNA remains: 39 bases, in frame from the first base. According to the germline V gene, CDR1 reads SNHLY and CDR2 reads FYNNEI. V is clipped by 1 base and J by 8 bases, and the sequence between their germline boundaries is 11 bases long. The full variable domain, completed from the reference TRBV2 and TRBJ1-2 proteins outside the CDR3, reads EPEVTQTPSHQVTQMGQEVILRCVPISNHLYFYWYRQILGQKVEFLVSFYNNEISEKSEIFDDQFSVERPDGSNFTLKIRSTKLEDSAMYFCASSEEGDSGYTFGSGTRLTVV.